This T cell receptor (beta chain) was sequenced in a study of shared clonotypes between healthy human individuals. In the study overall: Three plates were used per donor for CD4 naive, three for CD4 memory, two for CD8 naive and one for CD8 memory. Overall study findings and caveats: Naive subsets typically showed greater estimated richness than memory subsets. Sampling was confined to blood; repertoires within tissues likely differ.

On sorted subsets, replicate PCRs used 200 to 250 ng DNA, or 30,000 or so T cell genomes. Measured with immunoSEQ multiplex PCR; TCRdb has only the in-frame clones, and not every one. The sample comprises millions of clones, about 95% of which are singletons, and 0.1% to 0.15% rests with the top ten. Comment on this clone: Antigen unknown.

V was clipped by 0 bases and J by 7 bases; unmatched bases: 3. Germline V CDR1 and CDR2: SGHDT, YYEEEE. The CDR3 sequence is 14 residues long. Sequenced sample: naive CD4+ T cells sorted from blood. The subset here: CD45RA+ positively selected. The chain couples TRBV5-6 to TRBJ1-5, with 8 bases fitting TRBD1. The receptor was isolated from a man in his late teens or twenties in good health. The CDR3 nucleotides read TGTGCCAGCAGCTTGGGACAGGGGAAGCAGCCCCAGCATTTT. Translation: CASSLGQGKQPQHF.